Here is one T cell receptor (beta chain) with its context. CDR1 and CDR2 from the germline V gene are DFQATT and SNEGSKA (reference sequence). V was clipped by 3 bases and J by 4 bases; unmatched bases: 20. CDR3 length: 19 residues. One entry per CDR3 protein, called by TCRdb with MiXCR from the RT-PCR reads. In the table there are roughly 700,000 distinct CDR3 sequences, approximately 13% of which are singletons. This sample is part of a study of response to subunit inactivated influenza vaccine. The receptor was derived from a man between 45 and 60 years old who received an inactivated influenza vaccine. Sequencing used PBMCs from blood, obtained around 14 days before vaccination. J is TRBJ2-3 and V is TRBV20-1, with TRBD1 matching over 9 bases. The CDR3 bases are TGCAGTGCTAGGGGGGGGACAGGGCCATCGGCTGTACGTGCAGATACGCAGTATTTT. Translation gives CSARGGTGPSAVRADTQYF.